This paragraph covers one T cell receptor (beta chain) sequence. The antigen remains undetermined. This sample was taken from a study of cytomegalovirus exposure and HLA in healthy donors. Regarding the study as a whole: The majority of TCR sequences were rare, yet some public TCRs appeared in many donors. A few of the chains that were CMV-associated were confirmed in vitro to be specific for CMV antigens.

Trimming shortened V by 7 bases and J by 4 bases, and 10 bases separated the two germline ends. CDR3 length: 13 amino acids. In germline, CDR1 is MNHEY, CDR2 SVGAGI. Researchers ran the PCR with 60 Vbeta and 13 Jbeta primers. Clones were read by immunoSEQ multiplex PCR, and TCRdb kept only the in-frame ones, dropping some. The sample has approximately 250,000 clones; around 83% are singletons. This TCR derives from a girl aged 2 to 10 in good health and CMV-seronegative. Material: PBMCs. The chain couples TRBV6-5 to TRBJ2-2; D perhaps matches TRBD2 (6 bases). In DNA form, the CDR3 reads TGTGCCAGCAACGCGGGGACCACCGGGGAGCTGTTTTTT. Protein product: CASNAGTTGELFF.